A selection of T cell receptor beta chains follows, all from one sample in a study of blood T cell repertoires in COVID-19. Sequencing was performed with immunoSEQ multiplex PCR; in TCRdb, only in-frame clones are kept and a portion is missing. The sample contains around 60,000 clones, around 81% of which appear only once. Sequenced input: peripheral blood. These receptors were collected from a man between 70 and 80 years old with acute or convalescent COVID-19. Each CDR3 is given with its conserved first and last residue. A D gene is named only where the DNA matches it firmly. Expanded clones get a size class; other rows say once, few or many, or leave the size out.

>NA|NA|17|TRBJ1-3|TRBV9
CASSVAGRGVSGNTIYF
TGTGCCAGCAGCGTAGCTGGGAGGGGAGTCTCTGGAAACACCATATATTTT
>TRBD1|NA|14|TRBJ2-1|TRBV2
CASSRDRGGNEQFF
TGTGCCAGCAGTAGGGACAGGGGGGGGAATGAGCAGTTCTTC
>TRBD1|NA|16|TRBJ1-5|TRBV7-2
CASSYVLGQGDQPQHF
TGTGCCAGCAGCTACGTTCTGGGGCAGGGGGATCAGCCCCAGCATTTT
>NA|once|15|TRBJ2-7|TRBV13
CASSDGQWGPYEQYF
TGTGCCAGCAGTGACGGACAGTGGGGGCCCTACGAGCAGTACTTC
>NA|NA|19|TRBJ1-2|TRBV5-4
CARGGSTEDWAEILCGYTF
TGTGCAAGAGGAGGTTCCACCGAGGATTGGGCGGAGATTTTGTGTGGCTACACCTTC
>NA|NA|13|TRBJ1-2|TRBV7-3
CASSLGQGYGYTF
TGTGCCAGCAGCTTAGGGCAGGGCTATGGCTACACCTTC
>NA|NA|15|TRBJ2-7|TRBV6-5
CASSSHSQVTYEQYF
TGTGCCAGCAGTTCCCACTCCCAGGTTACCTACGAGCAGTACTTC
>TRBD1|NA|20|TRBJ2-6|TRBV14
CASSQGIRGYGLSGANVLTF
TGTGCCAGCAGCCAAGGAATCAGGGGGTACGGACTCTCTGGGGCCAACGTCCTGACTTTC
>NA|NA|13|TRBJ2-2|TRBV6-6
CASSYSAGGELFF
TGTGCCAGCAGTTACTCGGCGGGCGGGGAGCTGTTTTTT
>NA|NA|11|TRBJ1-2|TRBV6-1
CASSEARTGTF
TGTGCCAGCAGTGAAGCTCGGACTGGCACCTTC
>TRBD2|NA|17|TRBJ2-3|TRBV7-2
CASSWSGTSGHQNTQYF
TGTGCCAGCAGCTGGTCGGGGACTAGCGGACACCAAAATACGCAGTATTTT